This T cell receptor beta chain was recovered during a study of patients and donors after allogeneic stem cell transplantation. TCRdb independently ran MiXCR on the RT-PCR reads; one entry per CDR3 protein. The sample consists of 410,000 or so distinct CDR3 sequences, 16% of them appearing once. The CDR3 is 15 amino acids. The trim removed 5 bases at V and 10 bases at J, leaving 10 bases unmatched. In germline, CDR1 is MNHNS, CDR2 SASEGT. The J gene is TRBJ1-6, the V gene TRBV6-1; the match to TRBD1 covers 8 bases. The sequence was collected from a human donor who was either an allogeneic HSCT recipient or a stem cell or donor lymphocyte infusion donor (not recorded which). It is not recorded whose cells these are; they may come from a transplant donor. The sequenced sample consisted of blood, either unsorted or a sorted T cell fraction (not recorded which). The CDR3 region is CASSRADRGGSPLHF. CDR3 nucleotides: TGTGCCAGCAGTCGCGCCGACAGGGGAGGGTCACCCCTCCACTTT.